This T cell receptor (beta chain) stems from a study of control samples from healthy donors and cancer patients. The assay was immunoSEQ multiplex PCR, and TCRdb's table has in-frame clones only and misses some. The sample lists approximately 120,000 clones; around 87% were seen once. CDR1 and CDR2 from the germline V gene are SEHNR and FQNEAQ (reference sequence). The CDR3 length is 15 residues. The ends were cut back, 1 base at V and 0 bases at J, with 9 bases in the middle. The chain is built from TRBV7-9 and TRBJ2-5, with unresolved D. This receptor was taken from a man in his fifties or sixties in good health. Input material: blood. CDR3 region: CASSLVRGYQETQYF. The CDR3 DNA is TGTGCCAGCAGCTTAGTCAGAGGCTACCAAGAGACCCAGTACTTC.